A selection of T cell receptor beta chains follows, all from one sample in a study of T cell responses to AZD1222 COVID-19 vaccine. Sequencing was performed with immunoSEQ multiplex PCR; in TCRdb, only in-frame clones are kept and a portion is missing. The sample contains around 140,000 clones, 92% of which appear only once. The sequencing here drew on peripheral blood, taken 28 days after the second AZD1222 dose. The receptors come from an adult who received the AZD1222 COVID-19 vaccine. Both conserved end residues are part of each CDR3. The D gene is left open where the match is weak. Size is stated for part of the rows, as once, few or many counts, or as a class when the clone is expanded.

clone_size: .; v_call: TRBV13; d_call: TRBD2; j_call: TRBJ2-1; cdr3_nt: TGTGCCAGCAGCCCCGGGACTAGCGGCTACAATGAGCAGTTCTTC; cdr3_aa: CASSPGTSGYNEQFF
clone_size: .; v_call: TRBV20-1; d_call: .; j_call: TRBJ1-1; cdr3_nt: TGCAGTGCTAGGCCAGTTACTGAAGCTTTCTTT; cdr3_aa: CSARPVTEAFF
clone_size: .; v_call: TRBV4-2; d_call: .; j_call: TRBJ2-6; cdr3_nt: TGTGCCAGCAGCCAAGACAACTCTGGGGCCAACGTCCTGACTTTC; cdr3_aa: CASSQDNSGANVLTF
clone_size: .; v_call: TRBV6-1; d_call: .; j_call: TRBJ1-2; cdr3_nt: TGTGCCAGCAGTGAAGCGCTCGGGACACTAAACTATGGCTACACCTTC; cdr3_aa: CASSEALGTLNYGYTF
clone_size: .; v_call: TRBV21-1; d_call: .; j_call: TRBJ2-1; cdr3_nt: TGTGCCAGCAGCGGCCGGGGAATGGGACTAGCGGGAGTAAAGTCCTACAATGAGCAGTTCTTC; cdr3_aa: CASSGRGMGLAGVKSYNEQFF
clone_size: .; v_call: TRBV28; d_call: TRBD1; j_call: TRBJ1-1; cdr3_nt: TGTGCCAGCAGCCCCCCCACAGGGGGCCGGAGAGCTTTCTTT; cdr3_aa: CASSPPTGGRRAFF
clone_size: .; v_call: TRBV24-1; d_call: .; j_call: TRBJ2-2; cdr3_nt: TGTGCCACCAGTGATGTCAGTCTGAACACCGGGGAGCTGTTTTTT; cdr3_aa: CATSDVSLNTGELFF
clone_size: .; v_call: TRBV6-5; d_call: TRBD1; j_call: TRBJ1-4; cdr3_nt: TGTGCCCTAAGGGGACAGGGAGATGAAAAACTGTTTTTT; cdr3_aa: CALRGQGDEKLFF
clone_size: .; v_call: TRBV6-4; d_call: TRBD1; j_call: TRBJ1-1; cdr3_nt: TGTGCCAGCAGTGCGGCGACAGGGCGTCTAAGTGAAGCTTTCTTT; cdr3_aa: CASSAATGRLSEAFF
clone_size: .; v_call: TRBV28; d_call: .; j_call: TRBJ1-1; cdr3_nt: TGTGCCAGCAGTCCCCCGGGGGGTAACACTGAAGCTTTCTTT; cdr3_aa: CASSPPGGNTEAFF
clone_size: .; v_call: TRBV2; d_call: TRBD1; j_call: TRBJ1-4; cdr3_nt: TGTGCCAGCAGTGCCCCGACAGGGATGTTTGAAAAACTGTTTTTT; cdr3_aa: CASSAPTGMFEKLFF
clone_size: .; v_call: TRBV20-1; d_call: .; j_call: TRBJ1-2; cdr3_nt: TGCAGTGCTAGAGATGAGGAAGGCTACACCTTC; cdr3_aa: CSARDEEGYTF
clone_size: .; v_call: TRBV20-1; d_call: .; j_call: TRBJ2-5; cdr3_nt: TGCAGTGCTAGAAGAGAGACCCAGTACTTC; cdr3_aa: CSARRETQYF
clone_size: .; v_call: TRBV6-5; d_call: TRBD1; j_call: TRBJ1-2; cdr3_nt: TGTGCCAGCAGTTACTTGACCGGGACAGGGAGCGGCTACACCTTC; cdr3_aa: CASSYLTGTGSGYTF
clone_size: .; v_call: TRBV5-1; d_call: .; j_call: TRBJ1-2; cdr3_nt: TGCGCCAGCAGCTCCACAGGGCCCCATGGCTACACCTTC; cdr3_aa: CASSSTGPHGYTF
clone_size: .; v_call: TRBV13; d_call: TRBD1; j_call: TRBJ1-1; cdr3_nt: TGTGCCAGCAGCTTCCAGAAGATAACAGGGGCATCCACTGAAGCTTTCTTT; cdr3_aa: CASSFQKITGASTEAFF
clone_size: .; v_call: TRBV19; d_call: .; j_call: TRBJ2-7; cdr3_nt: TGTGCCACCCAACCGACCCGCGGGACGACGGTCGGCGAGCAGTACTTC; cdr3_aa: CATQPTRGTTVGEQYF
clone_size: few; v_call: TRBV28; d_call: .; j_call: TRBJ1-1; cdr3_nt: TGTGCCAGCCGTCCGGTGGATAGGTCCCACACTGAAGCTTTCTTT; cdr3_aa: CASRPVDRSHTEAFF
clone_size: .; v_call: TRBV11-2; d_call: .; j_call: TRBJ2-5; cdr3_nt: TGTGCCAGCAGCCCTATCCGGGGGACGAAACGAGAGACCCAGTACTTC; cdr3_aa: CASSPIRGTKRETQYF
clone_size: .; v_call: TRBV3-1/TRBV3-2; d_call: TRBD2; j_call: TRBJ2-1; cdr3_nt: TGTGCCAGCAGGCCCGGGACTAGAGTTATCGATGAGCAGTTCTTC; cdr3_aa: CASRPGTRVIDEQFF
clone_size: .; v_call: TRBV28; d_call: TRBD1; j_call: TRBJ1-1; cdr3_nt: TGTGCCAGCAGTTTCCGGGACAGGGGCTTAAAAGCTTTCTTT; cdr3_aa: CASSFRDRGLKAFF
clone_size: once; v_call: TRBV2; d_call: TRBD1; j_call: TRBJ1-1; cdr3_nt: TGTGCCAGCAGTTTGGGACAGGGGGACGAAGCTTTCTTT; cdr3_aa: CASSLGQGDEAFF
clone_size: .; v_call: TRBV5-1; d_call: TRBD2; j_call: TRBJ2-1; cdr3_nt: TGCGCCAGCAGCTTAGGGACTAGCACTGGGCAGTTCTTC; cdr3_aa: CASSLGTSTGQFF
clone_size: .; v_call: TRBV3-1/TRBV3-2; d_call: .; j_call: TRBJ1-2; cdr3_nt: TGTGCCAGCAGCCAAGCAGGGAAAGGCTACACCTTC; cdr3_aa: CASSQAGKGYTF
clone_size: .; v_call: TRBV7-2; d_call: .; j_call: TRBJ1-5; cdr3_nt: TGTGCCAGCAGCTTTGCATCAAGCAATCAGCCCCAGCATTTT; cdr3_aa: CASSFASSNQPQHF
clone_size: .; v_call: TRBV6-6; d_call: .; j_call: TRBJ2-5; cdr3_nt: TGTGCCAGCAGTGCGGCAGGGCTTAAAGAGACCCAGTACTTC; cdr3_aa: CASSAAGLKETQYF
clone_size: .; v_call: TRBV19; d_call: .; j_call: TRBJ1-1; cdr3_nt: TGTGCCAGTAGATTAGATCCCGGTGGGAGAGCTTTCTTT; cdr3_aa: CASRLDPGGRAFF
clone_size: .; v_call: TRBV3-1/TRBV3-2; d_call: .; j_call: TRBJ1-1; cdr3_nt: TGTGCCAGCAGCCCCTTTCTGGATCCGAACACTGAAGCTTTCTTT; cdr3_aa: CASSPFLDPNTEAFF